Listed here is a single T cell receptor beta chain. This sample is drawn from a study of blood T cell repertoires in COVID-19. The wider study: Sources were T cells, B-cell-depleted T cells, or PBMCs; the material itself was cDNA or gDNA.

J lost 0 bases, V lost 5 bases, and 1 base had no gene match. Germline V gives CDR1 WSHSY, CDR2 SAAADI. This CDR3 contains 14 residues. Patients of the Seattle cohort, enrolled during active infection, were followed longitudinally. As handled by the study authors: Amplification of reference gene primers was used by the study to estimate nucleated cell counts. Data came from immunoSEQ multiplex PCR; TCRdb stores just in-frame clones and leaves some out. V and J calls and clone size are given by that table; D and trimming were obtained from the DNA. The data contain some 190,000 clones, approximately 85% of them singletons.

Specimen: peripheral blood. The receptor was isolated from an elderly man with COVID-19, enrolled during active disease. The chain joins TRBV10-2 to TRBJ2-3; 8 bases map to TRBD2. In DNA form, the CDR3 reads TGCGCCAGCAGTCCGGGGGGGAGCACAGATACGCAGTATTTT. Translation gives CASSPGGSTDTQYF.